The T cell receptor beta chain described here comes from a study of response to subunit inactivated influenza vaccine (dated 2018 in TCRdb). For context, the study as a whole: Deep quantitative profiling of the T cell receptor repertoire was used in the study to follow responses to a trivalent subunit inactivated influenza vaccine.

This clonotype was seen many times. This clone's antigen is unknown. No base quality values were provided; no much bigger clone lies one nucleotide off. Library creation used RT-PCR. The sample was run on an Illumina HiSeq 2500. The public reads were run again by TCRdb, first through fastp at Q25 and then through MiXCR, and only productive beta chains were kept. Under each unique CDR3 protein, matching rows form one entry showing the most common genes and DNA. The sample table contains hundreds of thousands of distinct CDR3 sequences; only one count was recorded for less than 8% of them. 10% to 15% of the sample lies in the top ten. The germline V gene yields MNHNS for CDR1 and SASEGT for CDR2. From cysteine to phenylalanine, the CDR3 is 14 amino acids long. Only the CDR3 region is kept as DNA, spanning 42 bases read in frame from base 1. V trim: 11 bases; J trim: 1 base; unmatched bases: 6. The research as a whole found: The authors proposed that each seasonal influenza vaccination may bring in only a limited number of new T cells.

This TCR was recovered from a man aged 50 to 75 who received an inactivated influenza vaccine. Donor details come from another sample of the same person, matched by shared clones. Sample: PBMCs from blood, taken roughly 24 months after vaccination. This sequence uses TRBV6-1 and TRBJ2-2, and TRBD1 matches 8 of the central bases. The sequence in DNA is TGTGCCGTTAAGGACAGGGTGAACACCGGGGAGCTGTTTTTT. Its protein reads: CAVKDRVNTGELFF.